The present TCR beta chain was sequenced within a study of CD8 T cells in acute hepatitis C reinfection. The overall study: TCRbeta of HCV NS3-1073-specific CD8+ T cells was profiled. Study-wide points: More than ten public clonotypes were found regardless of outcome. NS3-1073 specific cells were too rare to sort at chronic follow-up.

Time point described: naive CD8 control sorted from an acute-time-point sample. Acute primary HCV infection: positive HCV RNA or antibody test after negative test within 24 weeks. CDR3 length: 17 amino acids. The V gene's germline CDR1 is LGHNA and CDR2 YSLEER. Trimming pared 1 base from V and 4 bases from J, leaving 17 bases between. Notes on this clone: Its cognate antigen is unknown.

TCRdb's table, derived via immunoSEQ multiplex PCR, lists solely in-frame clones and lacks some. In the table there are some 40,000 clones, around 87% of which are singletons. The receptor was isolated from a man aged 25-40 years with chronic hepatitis C. The sample consisted of naive CD8+ T cells from PBMCs. This chain uses TRBV4-3 with TRBJ2-1, with D possibly being TRBD2 (6 bases). In DNA form, the CDR3 reads TGCGCCAGCAGCCAAGGAGGCGCGGGAACCCTTTACAATGAGCAGTTCTTC. This codes for CASSQGGAGTLYNEQFF.